This T cell receptor beta chain was captured in a study of CD8 T cells in Susac syndrome. After extraction with the RNeasy kit, about 0.45 to 1 ug of the RNA was reverse transcribed using random hexamers. TCRdb itself ran the immunoSEQ multiplex PCR reads through MiXCR, one entry per CDR3 protein. The table lists approximately 87,000 distinct CDR3 sequences, 90% to 97% of them singletons. CDR1 and CDR2 from the germline V gene are SGHAT and FQNNGV. CDR3 length equals 16 residues. Trimming removed 5 bases from V and 5 bases from J, with 21 bases in between. This sequence was found in a human donor with Susac syndrome. This chain uses TRBV11-2 with TRBJ2-5, with D possibly matching TRBD1 (8 bases). The sequenced material came from CD8+ T cells from PBMCs. This CDR3 is CASSPRFGQGGETQYF. For the CDR3, the DNA is TGTGCCAGCAGCCCCCGTTTCGGACAGGGAGGGGAGACCCAGTACTTC.